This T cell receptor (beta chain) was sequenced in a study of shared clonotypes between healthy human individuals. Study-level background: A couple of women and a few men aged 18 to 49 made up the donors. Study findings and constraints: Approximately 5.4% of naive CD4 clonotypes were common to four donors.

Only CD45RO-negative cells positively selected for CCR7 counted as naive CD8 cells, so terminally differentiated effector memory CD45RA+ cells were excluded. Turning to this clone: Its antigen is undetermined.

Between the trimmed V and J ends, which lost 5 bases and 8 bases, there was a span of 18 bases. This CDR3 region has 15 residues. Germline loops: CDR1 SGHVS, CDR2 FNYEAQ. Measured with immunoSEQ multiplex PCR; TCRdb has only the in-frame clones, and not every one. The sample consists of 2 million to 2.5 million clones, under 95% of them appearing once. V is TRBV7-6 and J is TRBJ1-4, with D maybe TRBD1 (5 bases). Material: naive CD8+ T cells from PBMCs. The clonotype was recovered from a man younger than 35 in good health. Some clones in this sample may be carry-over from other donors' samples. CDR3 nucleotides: TGTGCCAGCAGCCGTACCAGGGTCGATTTCGAAAAACTGTTTTTT. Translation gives CASSRTRVDFEKLFF. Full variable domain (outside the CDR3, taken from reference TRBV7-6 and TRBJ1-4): GAGVSQSPRYKVTKRGQDVALRCDPISGHVSLYWYRQALGQGPEFLTYFNYEAQQDKSGLPNDRFSAERPEGSISTLTIQRTEQRDSAMYRCASSRTRVDFEKLFFGSGTQLSVL.